This T cell receptor beta chain came from a study of T cell repertoires in cytomegalovirus infection. Study-wide points: HLA-C-restricted CMV clonotypes gave the most frequent clonotype in two of eight donors.

Comments on this clonotype: The target antigen is unknown.

Each CDR3 protein gets one entry after TCRdb re-called the reads with MiXCR. The sample lists about 180,000 distinct CDR3 sequences; about 18% were seen once. Looked up from germline, CDR1 is MDHEN and CDR2 is SYDVKM. The V segment lost 10 bases and the J segment 1 base; nucleotides outside the gene matches: 7. The CDR3 loop spans 15 amino acids. The specimen was CD8+ T cells from PBMCs. The source is a human donor in good health (CMV status not recorded). Some clones in this sample may be carry-over from other donors' samples. V gene TRBV28 combines with J gene TRBJ2-1; TRBD1 matches at 10 bases. The CDR3 DNA reads TGTGCCACATCAACGGGACAGGGGTCCTACAATGAGCAGTTCTTC. Protein product: CATSTGQGSYNEQFF.